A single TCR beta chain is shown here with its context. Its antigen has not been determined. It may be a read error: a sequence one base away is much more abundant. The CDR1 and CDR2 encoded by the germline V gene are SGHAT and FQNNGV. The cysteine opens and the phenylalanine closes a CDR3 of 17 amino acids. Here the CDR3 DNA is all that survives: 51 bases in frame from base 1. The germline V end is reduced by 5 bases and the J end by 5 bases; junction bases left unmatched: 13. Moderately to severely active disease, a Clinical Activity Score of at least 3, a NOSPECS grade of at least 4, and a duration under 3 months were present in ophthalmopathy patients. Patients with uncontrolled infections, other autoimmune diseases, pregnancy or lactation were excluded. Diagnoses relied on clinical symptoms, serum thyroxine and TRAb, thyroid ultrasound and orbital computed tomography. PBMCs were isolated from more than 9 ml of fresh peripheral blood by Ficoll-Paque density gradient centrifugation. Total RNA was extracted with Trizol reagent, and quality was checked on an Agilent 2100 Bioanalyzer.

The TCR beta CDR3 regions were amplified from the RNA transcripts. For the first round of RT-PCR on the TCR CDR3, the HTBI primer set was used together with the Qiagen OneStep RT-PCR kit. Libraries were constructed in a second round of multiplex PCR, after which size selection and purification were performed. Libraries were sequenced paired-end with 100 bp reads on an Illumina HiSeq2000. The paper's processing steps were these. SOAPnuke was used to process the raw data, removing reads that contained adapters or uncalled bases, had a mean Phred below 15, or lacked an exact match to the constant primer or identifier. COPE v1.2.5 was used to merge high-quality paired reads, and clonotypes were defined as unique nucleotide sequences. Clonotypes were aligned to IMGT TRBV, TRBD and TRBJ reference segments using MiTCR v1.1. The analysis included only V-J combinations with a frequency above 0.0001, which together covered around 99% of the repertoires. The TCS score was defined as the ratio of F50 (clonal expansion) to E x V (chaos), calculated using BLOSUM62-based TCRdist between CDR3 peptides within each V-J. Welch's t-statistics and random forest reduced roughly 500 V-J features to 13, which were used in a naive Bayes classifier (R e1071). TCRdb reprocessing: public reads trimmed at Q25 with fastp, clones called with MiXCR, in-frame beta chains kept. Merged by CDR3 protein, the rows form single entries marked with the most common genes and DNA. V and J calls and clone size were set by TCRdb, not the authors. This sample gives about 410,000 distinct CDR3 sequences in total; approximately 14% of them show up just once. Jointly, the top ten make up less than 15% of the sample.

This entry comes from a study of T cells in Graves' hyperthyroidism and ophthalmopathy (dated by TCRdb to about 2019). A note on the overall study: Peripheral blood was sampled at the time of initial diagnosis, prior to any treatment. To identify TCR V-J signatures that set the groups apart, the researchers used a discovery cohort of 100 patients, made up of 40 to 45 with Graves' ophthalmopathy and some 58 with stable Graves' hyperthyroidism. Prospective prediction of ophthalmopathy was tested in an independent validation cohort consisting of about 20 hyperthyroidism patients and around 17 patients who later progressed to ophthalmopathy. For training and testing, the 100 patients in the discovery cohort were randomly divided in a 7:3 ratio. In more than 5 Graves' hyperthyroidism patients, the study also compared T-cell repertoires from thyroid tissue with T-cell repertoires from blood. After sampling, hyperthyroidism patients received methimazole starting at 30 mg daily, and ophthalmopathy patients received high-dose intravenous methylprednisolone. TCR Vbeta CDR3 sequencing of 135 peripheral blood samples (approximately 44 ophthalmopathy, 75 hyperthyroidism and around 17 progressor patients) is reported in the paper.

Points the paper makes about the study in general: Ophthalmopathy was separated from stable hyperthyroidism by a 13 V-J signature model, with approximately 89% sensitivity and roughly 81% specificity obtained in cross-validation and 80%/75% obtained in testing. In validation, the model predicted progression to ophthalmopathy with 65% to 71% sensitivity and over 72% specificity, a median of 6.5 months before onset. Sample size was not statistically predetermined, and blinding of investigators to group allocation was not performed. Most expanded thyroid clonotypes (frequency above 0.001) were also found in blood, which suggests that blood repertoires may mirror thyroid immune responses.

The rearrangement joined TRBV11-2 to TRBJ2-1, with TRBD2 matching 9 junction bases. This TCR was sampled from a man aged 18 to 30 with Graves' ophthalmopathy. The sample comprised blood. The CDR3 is CASSRVLGSGRHNEQFF. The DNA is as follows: TGTGCCAGCAGCCGAGTACTTGGGAGCGGGAGGCACAATGAGCAGTTCTTC. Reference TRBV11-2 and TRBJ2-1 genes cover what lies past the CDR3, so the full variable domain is EAGVAQSPRYKIIEKRQSVAFWCNPISGHATLYWYQQILGQGPKLLIQFQNNGVVDDSQLPKDRFSAERLKGVDSTLKIQPAKLEDSAVYLCASSRVLGSGRHNEQFFGPGTRLTVL.